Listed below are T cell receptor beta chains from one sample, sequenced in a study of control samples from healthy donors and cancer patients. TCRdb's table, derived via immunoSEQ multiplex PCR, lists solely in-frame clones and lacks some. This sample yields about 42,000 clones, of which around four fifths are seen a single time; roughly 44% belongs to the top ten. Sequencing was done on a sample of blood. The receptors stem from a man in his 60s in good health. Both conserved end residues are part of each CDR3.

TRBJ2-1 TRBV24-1 CATSAPGRSGTINEQFF
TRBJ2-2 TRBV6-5 CASSYRGYTGELFF
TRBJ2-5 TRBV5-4 CASSPRGRLGETQYF
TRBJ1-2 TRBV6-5 CASSYQGAKKDGYTF
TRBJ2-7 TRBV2 CASKGEAYEQYF
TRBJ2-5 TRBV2 CASSVIQGETQYF
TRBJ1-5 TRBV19 CASSMDVWRGQGPSNQPQHF
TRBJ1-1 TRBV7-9 CASSLAGGRTEAFF
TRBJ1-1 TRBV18 CASSPGIVQYGSEAFF
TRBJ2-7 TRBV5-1 CASSLGTTGYEQYF
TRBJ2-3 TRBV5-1 CASSLEKKGTDTQYF
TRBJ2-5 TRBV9 CASSVAYGAGETQYF
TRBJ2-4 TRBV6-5 CASSYSRGAKNIQYF
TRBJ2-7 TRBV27 CASSLSPSSAGGPGEQYF
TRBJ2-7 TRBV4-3 CASSQDLQTSLREQYF
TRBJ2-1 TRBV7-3 CASSSTIEGNEQFF
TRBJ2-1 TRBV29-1 CSVEHSVGNEQFF
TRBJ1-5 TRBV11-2 CASSLTTGSSQPQHF
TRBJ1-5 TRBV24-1 CATSESTGSNQPQHF
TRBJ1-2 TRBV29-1 CSVAGILNYGYTF
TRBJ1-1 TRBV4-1 CASSRGPGLRGKNTEAFF
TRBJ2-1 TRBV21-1 CASSKGGTSGEGNEQFF
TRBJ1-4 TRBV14 CASSGRTGLNEKLFF
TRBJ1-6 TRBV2 CASSANQGGNSPLHF
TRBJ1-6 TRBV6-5 CASKNGQGRSPLHF
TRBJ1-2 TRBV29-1 CSVEGRTGAYGYTF
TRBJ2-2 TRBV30 CAWSSESRTGELFF
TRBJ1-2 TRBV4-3 CASSQDPVAGVGYTF
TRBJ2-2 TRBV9 CASSAQTGFAGELFF
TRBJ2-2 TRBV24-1 CATSVFLFGELFF
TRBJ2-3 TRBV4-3 CASSSQGGGITDTQYF
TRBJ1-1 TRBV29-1 CSVGQGGREAFF
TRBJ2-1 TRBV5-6 CASSAVLGTGEEGEQFF
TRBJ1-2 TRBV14 CASSQVPTGPAHTF
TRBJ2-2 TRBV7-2 CASSLGGSSGELFF
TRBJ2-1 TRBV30 CAWSATSGWLYEQFF
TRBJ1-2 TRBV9 CASSPELGVNGYTF
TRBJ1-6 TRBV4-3 CASSQDRTGLINSPLHF
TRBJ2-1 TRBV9 CASSVDRGIGDEQFF
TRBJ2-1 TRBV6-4 CASSDPRDRSLDEQFF
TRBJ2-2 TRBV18 CASSRDRNTGELFF
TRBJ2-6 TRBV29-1 CSVDAGGANVLTF
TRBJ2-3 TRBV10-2 CATGAGGTDTQYF
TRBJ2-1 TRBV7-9 CASSSLGGQYNEQFF
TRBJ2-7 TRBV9 CASSPERRAYEQYF
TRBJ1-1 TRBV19 CASSIGDRPAFF
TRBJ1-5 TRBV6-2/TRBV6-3 CASSYVTGGQPQHF
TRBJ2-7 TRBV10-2 CASSALAGGGEQYF
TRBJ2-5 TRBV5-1 CASSLLGGYQETQYF
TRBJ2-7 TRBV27 CASSLLGHIGEQYF
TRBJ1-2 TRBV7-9 CASRPTGAEYGYTF
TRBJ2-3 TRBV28 CASTLTASTDTQYF
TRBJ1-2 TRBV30 CAWNRQGSNYGYTF
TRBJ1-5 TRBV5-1 CASSQEGNNQPQHF
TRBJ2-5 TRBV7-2 CASSLVEGVETQYF